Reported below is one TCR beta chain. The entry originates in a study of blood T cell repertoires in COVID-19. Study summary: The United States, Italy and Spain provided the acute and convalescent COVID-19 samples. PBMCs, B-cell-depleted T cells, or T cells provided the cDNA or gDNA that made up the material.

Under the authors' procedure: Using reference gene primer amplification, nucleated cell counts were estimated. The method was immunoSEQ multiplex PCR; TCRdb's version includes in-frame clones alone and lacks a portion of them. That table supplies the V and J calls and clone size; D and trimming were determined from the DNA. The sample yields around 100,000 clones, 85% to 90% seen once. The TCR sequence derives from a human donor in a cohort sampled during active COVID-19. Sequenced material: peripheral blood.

The CDR3 DNA sequence: TGTGCCAGCAGCTTAGGGTTTGGGACAGAAGCGAGCTCCTACGAGCAGTACTTC. It specifies CASSLGFGTEASSYEQYF. The chain couples TRBV7-2 to TRBJ2-7, with 7 bases matching TRBD1. With V trimmed by 1 base and J by 0 bases, 12 bases remained unmatched. The CDR3 sequence is 18 residues long. Germline V gene data show CDR1 as SGHTA and CDR2 as FQGNSA.